What follows are 25 T cell receptor beta chains derived from one specimen sequenced in a study of CD8+ T cells in alopecia areata. The treatment is: oral pan-JAK inhibitor, 5-10 mg twice daily. Following RNA extraction, reverse transcription yielded cDNA that acted as the sequencing template. Some clones are missing from TCRdb's copy, which holds only in-frame ones; the method was immunoSEQ multiplex PCR. Counted here are approximately 150,000 clones, 86% occurring once; the ten biggest clones make up 13%. Sequencing used CD8+ T cells sorted from blood, obtained at week 4, from a patient treated with tofacitinib. The source is a human donor with alopecia areata.

With regard to this clone: An end of the junction differs from the germline gene, which may be a read error. The rearrangement joins TRBV7-7 to TRBJ2-3; 7 bases match TRBD2. The CDR3 has 15 amino acids. From germline, CDR1 is SSHAT and CDR2 FNYEAQ (reference sequence). For the CDR3, the DNA is TGTGCTAGCAGCCTCGCTAGCGGTCCCACAGATACGCAGTATTTT. The encoded protein is CASSLASGPTDTQYF. The full variable domain, completed using reference TRBV7-7 and TRBJ2-3, is GAGVSQSPRYKVTKRGQDVTLRCDPISSHATLYWYQQALGQGPEFLTYFNYEAQPDKSGLPSDRFSAERPEGSISTLTIQRTEQRDSAMYRCASSLASGPTDTQYFGPGTRLTVL.

About this clone: At one end, the junction sequence differs from germline, possibly due to a read error. V usage is TRBV14 and J usage is TRBJ2-5; 9 bases line up with TRBD2. The CDR3 has 15 amino acids. Looked up from germline, CDR1 is SGHDN and CDR2 is FVKESK. The DNA for the CDR3 is TGCTGGAGTGGGGAGCTAGCGGGATCCCAAGAGACCCAGTACTTC. Encoded protein: CWSGELAGSQETQYF.

The chain joins TRBV25-1 to TRBJ1-3; no definite D call. CDR1 is MGHDK and CDR2 is SYGVNS in the germline V gene. Trimming left V 3 bases short and J 3 bases short, with 3 bases between. The CDR3 totals 12 residues. CDR3 region: CASSDSGNTIYF. Written as DNA, the CDR3 is TGTGCCAGCAGTGATAGTGGAAACACCATATATTTT.

The V and J genes are TRBV27 and TRBJ2-2; weak D call: TRBD1 (5 bases). The germline CDR1 and CDR2 sequences are MNHEY and SMNVEV (reference sequence). The CDR3 length is 14 residues. The V and J ends lost 1 base and 7 bases respectively, with 10 bases between them. In DNA, the CDR3 is TGTGCCAGCAGTTTATTAGACAGTGGCGGGGAGCTGTTTTTT. The encoded protein is CASSLLDSGGELFF.

The V and J genes are TRBV11-2 and TRBJ1-2, with a weak D call TRBD1 (6 bases). Germline V CDR1 and CDR2: SGHAT, FQNNGV. This CDR3 region has 17 residues. V was shortened by 0 bases and J by 4 bases, with 18 bases between the two germline ends. CDR3 amino acids: CASSLDDGGGASYGYTF. The CDR3, as DNA: TGTGCCAGCAGCTTAGATGATGGCGGGGGGGCGTCCTATGGCTACACCTTC.

This clone was observed once. The chain employs TRBV6-1 and TRBJ2-6, with no clear D. Trimming removed 0 bases at V and 0 bases at J, with 3 bases between. The CDR3 is 15 amino acids. Germline CDR1 and CDR2: MNHNS and SASEGT. For the CDR3, the DNA is TGTGCCAGCAGTGAAGCACACTCTGGGGCCAACGTCCTGACTTTC. It codes for CASSEAHSGANVLTF.

The V call is TRBV27, the J call TRBJ2-7, with no clear D. Trimming took off 5 bases at V and 5 bases at J, with 10 bases between the two ends. The CDR3 totals 12 residues. The germline CDR1 and CDR2 sequences are MNHEY and SMNVEV (reference sequence). The CDR3 sequence is CASSPLPHEQYF. In DNA, the CDR3 is TGTGCCAGCAGTCCTCTCCCTCACGAGCAGTACTTC.

V is TRBV10-2 and J is TRBJ1-2; D ambiguous. Trimming shortened V by 0 bases and J by 7 bases, and 3 bases separated the two germline ends. The CDR3 totals 11 residues. Per germline, CDR1 WSHSY and CDR2 SAAADI. CDR3 residues: CASSESGGYTF. The CDR3 DNA is TGCGCCAGCAGTGAGTCTGGTGGCTACACCTTC.

This chain links TRBV4-2 with TRBJ2-1; D remains unclear. Trimming stripped 0 bases from V and 6 bases from J, with 12 bases between. The CDR3 runs 15 residues. Germline CDR1 reads LGHNA; CDR2 reads YNFKEQ. The CDR3 spells CASSQDHLVTNEQFF. The CDR3 nucleotides are TGTGCCAGCAGCCAAGATCATTTGGTTACCAATGAGCAGTTCTTC.

The count of this clone is one. The rearrangement links TRBV9 to TRBJ2-7; 12 bases agree with TRBD1. Per germline, CDR1 SGDLS and CDR2 YYNGEE. The CDR3 is 15 residues long. V was pared by 4 bases and J by 5 bases, with 7 bases of the junction left unmatched. The CDR3 is CASSFRDRGLDEQYF. DNA for the CDR3: TGTGCCAGCAGCTTCCGGGACAGGGGGCTGGACGAGCAGTACTTC.

The genes are TRBV27 and TRBJ2-7; the D gene is possibly TRBD2 (5 bases). CDR3 length: 15 amino acids. V was shortened by 6 bases and J by 2 bases, with 17 bases between the two germline ends. Germline loops: CDR1 MNHEY, CDR2 SMNVEV (reference sequence). The CDR3 DNA reads TGTGCCAGCAGCCCACGTGGCGGGCTAACCTACGAGCAGTACTTC. Amino acids: CASSPRGGLTYEQYF.

This clone was observed once. The rearrangement links TRBV5-6 to TRBJ2-1; 7 bases are shared with TRBD2. CDR3 size: 15 residues. From germline, CDR1 is SGHDT and CDR2 YYEEEE. After removal of 3 bases from V and 2 bases from J, the junction contained 5 bases not matched to a gene. CDR3 residues: CASSSPSGTYNEQFF. In DNA form, the CDR3 reads TGTGCCAGCAGCTCGCCTAGCGGAACCTACAATGAGCAGTTCTTC.

The CDR3 protein is CASSPGLRPTDTQYF. The DNA for the CDR3 is TGTGCCAGCAGTCCGGGGTTACGACCCACAGATACGCAGTATTTT. The rearrangement links TRBV5-4 to TRBJ2-3, with a tentative D call TRBD2 (5 bases). Germline CDR1 SGHNT, CDR2 YYREEE (reference sequence). The CDR3 is made up of 15 amino acids. The V and J ends lost 5 bases and 2 bases respectively, with 15 bases between them.

The V gene is TRBV19, the J gene TRBJ2-1, with D possibly TRBD2 on 6 matching bases. CDR3 length: 15 amino acids. The ends were cut back, 5 bases at V and 7 bases at J, with 18 bases in the middle. CDR1 LNHDA and CDR2 SQIVND come from the germline V gene (reference sequence). The CDR3 sequence: CASSEPGGASNEQFF. As DNA, the CDR3 is TGTGCCAGTAGTGAACCCGGCGGGGCCAGTAATGAGCAGTTCTTC.

The chain combines TRBV14 with TRBJ2-3; D unresolved. Looked up from germline, CDR1 is SGHDN and CDR2 is FVKESK. V was clipped by 4 bases and J by 0 bases, with 2 bases between them. CDR3 length equals 12 residues. The CDR3, as DNA: TGTGCCAGCAGCCTGAGCACAGATACGCAGTATTTT. Protein: CASSLSTDTQYF.

The CDR3: CSVDAGGTYGYTF. The CDR3 nucleotides are TGCAGCGTTGATGCCGGCGGGACCTATGGCTACACCTTC. The rearrangement links TRBV29-1 to TRBJ1-2, with TRBD1 as a possible D gene (5 bases). The CDR3 is made up of 13 amino acids. V was cut by 3 bases and J by 4 bases, with 12 bases left in between. Germline loops: CDR1 SQVTM, CDR2 ANQGSEA.

This chain uses TRBV29-1 with TRBJ2-7, with D perhaps matching TRBD1 or TRBD2 (5 bases each). The V end was cut by 4 bases, the J end by 3 bases, with 16 bases between. The CDR3 covers 14 residues. CDR1 is SQVTM, CDR2 ANQGSEA, per germline. CDR3: CSVAGLGAGYEQYF. The CDR3 DNA follows: TGCAGCGTTGCGGGCCTTGGGGCGGGCTACGAGCAGTACTTC.

The rearrangement joins TRBV4-1 to TRBJ1-1; D unclear. Germline V lookup: CDR1 MGHRA, CDR2 YSYEKL. The V and J ends lost 3 bases and 1 base respectively, with 12 bases between them. The CDR3 is made up of 15 amino acids. CDR3 sequence: CASSHTNAGNTEAFF. The CDR3 coding sequence is TGCGCCAGCAGCCACACCAATGCAGGGAACACTGAAGCTTTCTTT.

This clone was detected a few times. Other DNA sequences in the sample encode the same CDR3. The chain joins TRBV7-9 to TRBJ1-1; 8 bases are a match to TRBD1. This CDR3 contains 14 residues. V was clipped by 5 bases and J by 6 bases; unmatched bases: 8. Germline CDR1 reads SEHNR; CDR2 reads FQNEAQ (reference sequence). CDR3 nucleotide sequence: TGTGCCAGCAGCGGACCAGGGGGCACGGCTGAAGCTTTCTTT. It encodes CASSGPGGTAEAFF.

This chain connects TRBV27 to TRBJ2-7, with no clear D. V lost 2 bases to trimming and J lost 3 bases, with 8 bases between them. The CDR3 consists of 13 residues. The germline V gene has CDR1 MNHEY and CDR2 SMNVEV (reference sequence). The CDR3 nucleotides are TGTGCCAGCAGTTTAGGGCAGCTCTACGAGCAGTACTTC. It translates to CASSLGQLYEQYF.

CDR3 residues: CASSLLAGSNQPQHF. The CDR3 DNA reads TGTGCCAGCAGCTTACTGGCCGGGAGCAATCAGCCCCAGCATTTT. The chain links TRBV11-2 to TRBJ1-5, with unresolved D. CDR3 length: 15 amino acids. Between the trimmed V and J ends, which lost 2 bases and 1 base, there was a span of 9 bases. Germline V gene data show CDR1 as SGHAT and CDR2 as FQNNGV.

V usage is TRBV5-4 and J usage is TRBJ2-5; D call uncertain. Trimming cost V 4 bases and J 1 base, with 14 bases left between them. CDR1 is SGHNT, CDR2 YYREEE, per germline (reference sequence). This CDR3 contains 15 residues. CDR3 nucleotides: TGTGCCAGCAGCCTGACCCACGGAGCCCAAGAGACCCAGTACTTC. This encodes CASSLTHGAQETQYF.

In regard to this clone: Other DNA sequences in the sample encode the same CDR3. The V and J genes are TRBV7-9 and TRBJ2-7; D ambiguous. With 5 bases removed from V and 5 bases from J, the gap between germline ends came to 7 bases. The CDR3 contains 11 residues. The V gene's germline CDR1 is SEHNR and CDR2 FQNEAQ (reference sequence). CDR3 region: CASSLGNEQYF. The CDR3 nucleotides read TGTGCCAGCAGCCTAGGAAACGAGCAGTACTTC.

V and J are TRBV7-9 and TRBJ2-1; D remains ambiguous. Germline V gene sequence: CDR1 SEHNR, CDR2 FQNEAQ (reference sequence). The CDR3 runs 13 residues. V dropped 0 bases and J dropped 8 bases, with 8 bases sitting between them. Here the CDR3 DNA reads TGTGCCAGCAGCTTAGCCCTACGGGATGAGCAGTTCTTC. Protein product: CASSLALRDEQFF. The whole variable domain, filled in from reference TRBV7-9 and TRBJ2-1, reads DTGVSQNPRHKITKRGQNVTFRCDPISEHNRLYWYRQTLGQGPEFLTYFQNEAQLEKSRLLSDRFSAERPKGSFSTLEIQRTEQGDSAMYLCASSLALRDEQFFGPGTRLTVL.

This clone came up a few times. This chain links TRBV29-1 with TRBJ2-5; D is undetermined. The CDR3 consists of 12 residues. The germline V gene has CDR1 SQVTM and CDR2 ANQGSEA. Trimming took off 0 bases at V and 8 bases at J, with 10 bases between the two ends. The CDR3 spells CSVEDTSGTQYF. The CDR3 region has the DNA TGCAGCGTTGAAGACACCTCAGGCACCCAGTACTTC.